Listed below are T cell receptor beta chains from one sample, sequenced in a study of cytomegalovirus exposure and HLA in healthy donors. Assay used: immunoSEQ multiplex PCR; TCRdb lists only in-frame clones, some missing. The top ten clones hold approximately 1.5% of a sample with 90,000 to 130,000 clones, around nine tenths of them seen once. The sample consisted of PBMCs. The receptor source for this set is a woman aged 25 to 39 in good health and CMV-seropositive. The CDR3 runs from the conserved cysteine through the conserved F or W. The order of the fields is V gene, clone size, J gene, CDR3 protein. Part of the rows lack a size; the others show once, few, many or a class for expanded clones.

TRBV2	.	TRBJ1-1	CASSEDRSNTEAFF
TRBV19	.	TRBJ1-5	CASSIPGGSQPQHF
TRBV28	.	TRBJ2-7	CASSFTYEQYF
TRBV7-2	few	TRBJ2-2	CASSPAGTNTGELFF
TRBV27	.	TRBJ2-7	CASSFSRDGEQYF
TRBV25-1	.	TRBJ2-7	CAIKWTGGKTYEQYF
TRBV6-4	.	TRBJ2-2	CASSPGTGGTGELFF
TRBV11-3	.	TRBJ2-1	CASSLVGGASSYNEQFF
TRBV6-5	.	TRBJ1-1	CASSYGRTGVDTEAFF
TRBV15	.	TRBJ2-3	CATSGRDRGPGTQYF
TRBV5-4	.	TRBJ2-7	CASSLAVGQEPYEQYF
TRBV29-1	.	TRBJ2-1	CSDRVLKEQFF
TRBV4-2	.	TRBJ1-1	CASSLETGGAEAFF
TRBV7-3	.	TRBJ2-1	CASSLTGGEQFF
TRBV5-1	.	TRBJ2-5	CASSLGGTQYF
TRBV6-5	.	TRBJ2-3	CASSFTSAGDTDTQYF
TRBV21-1	.	TRBJ2-1	CASSKGLEVHEQFF
TRBV2	.	TRBJ1-5	CASSRDRGRSQPQHF
TRBV11-2	.	TRBJ2-1	CASSLVRGSGRRYEQFF
TRBV12-5	.	TRBJ2-2	CASGLVRTGGVGRARTGELFF
TRBV28	.	TRBJ2-7	CASSLLVLAGGPCEQYF
TRBV5-1	once	TRBJ2-7	CASSEQGNEQYF
TRBV6-5	.	TRBJ2-5	CASSYSGGTQETQYF
TRBV18	once	TRBJ2-7	CASSPGLAGVYEQYF
TRBV29-1	.	TRBJ1-2	CSALILQDRGHGYTF
TRBV30	.	TRBJ1-1	CAWGSSEDTEAFF
TRBV4-1	.	TRBJ2-5	CASSQTSWTGQETQYF
TRBV15	.	TRBJ2-1	CATSATSTGANEQFF
TRBV7-9	few	TRBJ1-4	CASSLGVTANEKLFF
TRBV18	.	TRBJ2-7	CASSLTGLGSYEQYF
TRBV20-1	once	TRBJ2-1	CSATGNNEQFF
TRBV29-1	.	TRBJ1-2	CSVEGGVNNYGYTF
TRBV28	.	TRBJ2-7	CASTYYWGQTDSSYEQYF
TRBV5-1	.	TRBJ2-4	CASSPDRGMRLAKNIQYF
TRBV7-2	.	TRBJ2-3	CASSLGLAGGRDTQYF
TRBV5-1	.	TRBJ2-3	CASSLVTSGGTDTQYF
TRBV6-6	.	TRBJ2-3	CASSYGEDTQYF
TRBV5-1	.	TRBJ1-1	CASSLAAGPEAFF
TRBV9	.	TRBJ2-3	CASSVGGSAGSTDTQYF
TRBV7-2	.	TRBJ2-3	CASSLDGNTDTQYF
TRBV19	.	TRBJ1-5	CASSTLRQGAYQPQHF
TRBV7-2	.	TRBJ1-5	CASSLSGNSNQPQHF
TRBV25-1	.	TRBJ2-1	CASRTRTGIDEQFF
TRBV6-1	.	TRBJ2-7	CASRRESGSSYEQYF
TRBV18	.	TRBJ2-7	CASSPTTGQYGYEQYF
TRBV25-1	.	TRBJ2-7	CASSVSTGNKYEQYF
TRBV15	.	TRBJ2-2	CATSSRQGNTGELFF